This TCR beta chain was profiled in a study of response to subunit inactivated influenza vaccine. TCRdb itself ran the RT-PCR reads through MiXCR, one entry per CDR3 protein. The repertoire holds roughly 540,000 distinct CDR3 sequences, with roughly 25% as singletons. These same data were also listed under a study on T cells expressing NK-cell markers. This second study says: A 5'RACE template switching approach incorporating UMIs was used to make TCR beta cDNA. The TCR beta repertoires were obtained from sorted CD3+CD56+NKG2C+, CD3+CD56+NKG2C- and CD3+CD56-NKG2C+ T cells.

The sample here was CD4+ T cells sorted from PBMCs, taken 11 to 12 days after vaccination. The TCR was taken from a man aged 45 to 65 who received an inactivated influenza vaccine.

The CDR3 DNA follows: TGCAGTGCTAGCACGGCGGGAGGGTTGGAGACCCAGTACTTC. Residues: CSASTAGGLETQYF. The chain joins TRBV20-1 to TRBJ2-5; the match to TRBD2 covers 9 bases. The CDR3 is 14 residues long. Trimming took 3 bases from V and 5 from J; bases not matched to a gene: 7. Germline assignment: CDR1 DFQATT and CDR2 SNEGSKA (reference sequence).